This T cell receptor (beta chain) came from a study of shared clonotypes between healthy human individuals. Trimming took off 7 bases at V and 5 bases at J, with 18 bases between the two ends. CDR1 and CDR2 (germline): SEHNR, FQNEAQ (reference sequence). The CDR3 is 16 residues long. Sequencing was performed with immunoSEQ multiplex PCR; in TCRdb, only in-frame clones are kept and a portion is missing. The table shows around 2.1 million clones, with approximately 94% occurring only once. The sequence came from a man in his late teens or twenties in good health. The sample consisted of naive CD4+ T cells sorted from blood. Noted subset: CD45RA+ positively selected. The chain recombines TRBV7-9 with TRBJ1-6, with a possible D match to TRBD1 (6 bases). The CDR3 DNA reads TGTGCCAGCAACCAAGGCGGGGGCACCGATAATTCACCCCTCCACTTT. Residues: CASNQGGGTDNSPLHF.